This is a list of T cell receptor beta chains from one sample in a study. Via MiXCR, TCRdb re-called the RT-PCR reads, giving one row per CDR3 protein. The sample has about 700,000 distinct CDR3 sequences, 13% to 15% seen once. Material: memory CD4+ T cells from blood. Receptors originate from a female donor in good health, serving as a healthy control. CDR3s include the opening cysteine and the closing phenylalanine or tryptophan. D genes are given only for firm matches. The size of a clone is reported for some rows only, either as once, few or many, or as a class for expanded clones.

d_gene: .
len: 15
j_gene: TRBJ1-4
abundance: few
v_gene: TRBV9
CDR3aa: CASSEGTGLNEKLFF
CDR3nt: TGTGCCAGCAGCGAGGGGACCGGACTTAATGAAAAACTGTTTTTT

d_gene: .
len: 15
j_gene: TRBJ2-3
abundance: few
v_gene: TRBV10-3
CDR3aa: CAISMTGDTADTQYF
CDR3nt: TGTGCCATCAGTATGACCGGGGATACGGCAGATACGCAGTATTTT

d_gene: .
len: 14
j_gene: TRBJ1-2
abundance: many
v_gene: TRBV20-1
CDR3aa: CSARGPGDLSGYTF
CDR3nt: TGCAGTGCTAGAGGGCCGGGGGACCTTAGTGGCTACACCTTC

d_gene: .
len: 13
j_gene: TRBJ2-7
abundance: few
v_gene: TRBV5-4
CDR3aa: CASSPITGAEQYF
CDR3nt: TGTGCCAGCAGCCCGATAACCGGGGCAGAGCAGTACTTC

d_gene: .
len: 15
j_gene: TRBJ1-2
abundance: .
v_gene: TRBV7-2
CDR3aa: CASSYGRGANYGYTF
CDR3nt: TGTGCCAGCAGCTATGGACGGGGGGCGAACTATGGCTACACCTTC

d_gene: .
len: 16
j_gene: TRBJ2-5
abundance: .
v_gene: TRBV4-2
CDR3aa: CASSERAGVEGETQYF
CDR3nt: TGTGCCAGCAGCGAGCGAGCGGGTGTGGAGGGGGAGACCCAGTACTTC

d_gene: .
len: 15
j_gene: TRBJ2-7
abundance: many
v_gene: TRBV5-1
CDR3aa: CASSLLADPTYEQYF
CDR3nt: TGCGCCAGCAGCTTGCTGGCCGATCCTACCTACGAGCAGTACTTC

d_gene: TRBD1
len: 14
j_gene: TRBJ2-7
abundance: many
v_gene: TRBV20-1
CDR3aa: CSAGGQGVSYEQYF
CDR3nt: TGCAGTGCTGGGGGACAGGGTGTCTCCTACGAGCAGTACTTC

d_gene: .
len: 15
j_gene: TRBJ2-6
abundance: few
v_gene: TRBV6-1
CDR3aa: CASRNTGFGANVLTF
CDR3nt: TGTGCCAGCAGAAATACAGGGTTTGGGGCCAACGTCCTGACTTTC

d_gene: .
len: 19
j_gene: TRBJ2-1
abundance: many
v_gene: TRBV29-1
CDR3aa: CSVDDRGLAGGHYGNEQFF
CDR3nt: TGCAGCGTTGACGACAGGGGGCTAGCGGGAGGCCACTATGGAAATGAGCAGTTCTTC

d_gene: .
len: 14
j_gene: TRBJ2-3
abundance: .
v_gene: TRBV5-1
CDR3aa: CASSLEYSTDTQYF
CDR3nt: TGCGCCAGCAGCTTGGAGTACAGCACAGATACGCAGTATTTT

d_gene: .
len: 14
j_gene: TRBJ1-5
abundance: .
v_gene: TRBV7-2
CDR3aa: CASSAMSGYQPQHF
CDR3nt: TGTGCCAGCAGCGCCATGTCAGGGTATCAGCCCCAGCATTTT

d_gene: TRBD2
len: 16
j_gene: TRBJ2-3
abundance: few
v_gene: TRBV7-9
CDR3aa: CASSLGSGLDLDTQYF
CDR3nt: TGTGCCAGCAGCTTGGGGAGTGGACTAGACCTGGATACGCAGTATTTT

d_gene: TRBD1
len: 15
j_gene: TRBJ2-7
abundance: many
v_gene: TRBV7-6
CDR3aa: CASSSRWTGGYEQYF
CDR3nt: TGTGCCAGCAGCTCCCGTTGGACAGGGGGTTACGAGCAGTACTTC

d_gene: TRBD2
len: 15
j_gene: TRBJ2-7
abundance: few
v_gene: TRBV20-1
CDR3aa: CSAGDSGTPSYEQYF
CDR3nt: TGCAGTGCGGGAGATAGCGGGACCCCCTCCTACGAGCAGTACTTC

d_gene: .
len: 14
j_gene: TRBJ1-1
abundance: .
v_gene: TRBV9
CDR3aa: CASSQFDGSTEAFF
CDR3nt: TGTGCCAGCAGCCAATTCGATGGGAGCACTGAAGCTTTCTTT

d_gene: .
len: 12
j_gene: TRBJ2-7
abundance: many
v_gene: TRBV12-3/TRBV12-4
CDR3aa: CASSFAGHEQYF
CDR3nt: TGTGCCAGCAGTTTCGCCGGGCACGAGCAGTACTTC

d_gene: TRBD1
len: 13
j_gene: TRBJ2-5
abundance: .
v_gene: TRBV5-6
CDR3aa: CASSSRQGTTQYF
CDR3nt: TGTGCCAGCAGCTCCCGACAGGGTACGACCCAGTACTTC

d_gene: .
len: 12
j_gene: TRBJ2-7
abundance: few
v_gene: TRBV6-5
CDR3aa: CASHRGQGEQYF
CDR3nt: TGTGCCAGCCACAGAGGTCAGGGCGAGCAGTACTTC

d_gene: .
len: 16
j_gene: TRBJ2-2
abundance: few
v_gene: TRBV24-1
CDR3aa: CATSDRGGISTGELFF
CDR3nt: TGTGCCACCAGTGATCGAGGGGGAATTAGCACCGGGGAGCTGTTTTTT

d_gene: .
len: 15
j_gene: TRBJ2-7
abundance: .
v_gene: TRBV7-2
CDR3aa: CASSLYSPMADEQYF
CDR3nt: TGTGCCAGCAGCTTATACTCCCCTATGGCGGACGAGCAGTACTTC

d_gene: .
len: 12
j_gene: TRBJ2-7
abundance: .
v_gene: TRBV28
CDR3aa: CASSTRVPEQYF
CDR3nt: TGTGCCAGCAGTACGCGGGTTCCCGAGCAGTACTTC

d_gene: .
len: 16
j_gene: TRBJ2-6
abundance: .
v_gene: TRBV15
CDR3aa: CATSRDGMAGANVLTF
CDR3nt: TGTGCCACCAGCAGAGATGGGATGGCTGGGGCCAACGTCCTGACTTTC

d_gene: .
len: 12
j_gene: TRBJ1-6
abundance: many
v_gene: TRBV6-6
CDR3aa: CASSYGNSPLHF
CDR3nt: TGTGCCAGCAGTTACGGTAATTCACCCCTCCACTTT

d_gene: TRBD1
len: 14
j_gene: TRBJ2-7
abundance: few
v_gene: TRBV6-5
CDR3aa: CASRARDRSYEQYF
CDR3nt: TGTGCCAGCAGGGCCCGGGACAGATCCTACGAGCAGTACTTC

d_gene: TRBD1
len: 12
j_gene: TRBJ2-4
abundance: few
v_gene: TRBV29-1
CDR3aa: CSVGTGDNIQYF
CDR3nt: TGCAGCGTTGGGACAGGGGATAACATTCAGTACTTC

d_gene: .
len: 14
j_gene: TRBJ2-3
abundance: .
v_gene: TRBV27
CDR3aa: CASSLRWGTDTQYF
CDR3nt: TGTGCCAGCAGTTTACGGTGGGGCACAGATACGCAGTATTTT

d_gene: .
len: 13
j_gene: TRBJ2-3
abundance: few
v_gene: TRBV6-5
CDR3aa: CASRDSGADTQYF
CDR3nt: TGTGCCAGCAGAGACTCCGGGGCAGATACGCAGTATTTT

d_gene: TRBD1
len: 16
j_gene: TRBJ1-5
abundance: .
v_gene: TRBV30
CDR3aa: CAWSAPDRGLNQPQHF
CDR3nt: TGTGCCTGGAGTGCTCCGGACAGGGGCCTCAATCAGCCCCAGCATTTT

d_gene: .
len: 14
j_gene: TRBJ2-1
abundance: many
v_gene: TRBV10-3
CDR3aa: CAIGGQGGGFEQFF
CDR3nt: TGTGCCATCGGTGGACAGGGCGGGGGTTTCGAGCAGTTCTTC

d_gene: .
len: 19
j_gene: TRBJ2-3
abundance: few
v_gene: TRBV7-9
CDR3aa: CASSLGVGSRPSSTDTQYF
CDR3nt: TGTGCCAGCAGCTTAGGGGTGGGGTCGCGTCCTTCTAGCACAGATACGCAGTATTTT